A single T cell receptor (beta chain) is shown here with its context. Its target antigen remains unknown. No base quality information exists; no much larger clone differs at one position. The treatment or condition label here, explained by the study, means: some 20 received Ad26.COV2.S at low or high dose, single or two shots; about 5 received placebo; per-sample allocation not given. For vaccine and placebo recipients, repertoires were sequenced using samples collected on day 63 after the first injection. Cohort 1b enrolled roughly 25 adults aged 18-55 years at a single site in Boston, USA, between 29 July and 7 August 2020. Ad26.COV2.S was a replication-incompetent adenovirus type 26 vector that expressed a prefusion-stabilized SARS-CoV-2 spike protein derived from the original Wuhan strain. The immunoSEQ Assay was the method used to sequence TCRbeta CDR3 regions. After extraction, genomic DNA underwent amplification by bias-controlled multiplex PCR, followed by high-throughput sequencing. The published analysis was carried out like this. Collapsing and filtering of sequences were performed to quantify the absolute abundance of each unique TCRbeta CDR3 region. Usable DNA was measured by amplifying reference genes present in all nucleated cells, and TCRbeta template counts were normalized to that usable DNA to estimate T cell fraction. Repertoire TCRs were annotated as SARS-CoV-2-specific by exact matching of V gene, CDR3 amino acid sequence and J gene to a known reactive TCR set. The reference SARS-CoV-2 TCR set came from MIRA and was filtered for enrichment in COVID-19-positive ImmuneCODE repertoires, removing public or cross-reactive TCRs. Based on the MIRA antigens, annotated TCRs were further analysed at the level of specific ORF or position within ORF. Breadth was defined as the number of annotated unique rearrangements divided by the total number of unique productive rearrangements, and depth was defined as the summed frequency of the annotated unique rearrangements. Two-sided Wilcoxon rank-sum tests were used to compare TCR breadth between groups. TCRdb provides this immuneACCESS table in a form limited to in-frame rearrangements. Some clones are lacking; in checked studies, under half of them reflect an unresolved V gene, and why the rest are absent is not known. V, J and clone size are those of that table, while D and trimming were read from the DNA. Present in this sample are a few hundred thousand clones, about 89% of which were seen just once. The ten largest make up 3% to 4% of the sample.

Cut back by 2 bases and 1 base, the V and J ends lie 7 bases apart. The CDR3 spans 14 residues, from the cysteine through the phenylalanine. This entry keeps only the CDR3 DNA: 42 bases, framed from base 1. As encoded in the germline V gene, CDR1 is KGHDR while CDR2 is SFDVKD. The record originates from a study of Ad26.COV2.S vaccination and SARS-CoV-2 variants (dated by TCRdb to about 2021). Looking at the study overall: Vaccine-arm donors were drawn from COV1001, a multicentre, randomized, double-blind, placebo-controlled phase I-IIa trial of Ad26.COV2.S in healthy adults. Ad26.COV2.S was administered intramuscularly at a dose of 5x10^10 or 1x10^11 viral particles, either as one shot or as two shots given 56 days apart. TCRbeta repertoire sequencing was used to assess the specificity and breadth of SARS-CoV-2-reactive T cell receptors after Ad26.COV2.S vaccination. A total of 32 samples were included in the TCR-sequenced set, comprising about 20 Ad26.COV2.S vaccine recipients, 5 placebo recipients and 8 SARS-CoV-2 convalescent individuals. Trial participants were randomized into five groups of five, in which low-dose or high-dose Ad26.COV2.S was given once or twice, or placebo was given on both occasions. Throughout the experiments and outcome assessment, investigators stayed blinded to trial group allocation.

Results the study describes overall, beyond this receptor: The study was not powered to compare responses between vaccine doses or regimens. Substantial breadth of spike-specific CD8+ and CD4+ T cell responses was reported after vaccination. Spike-specific TCR breadth was higher in Ad26.COV2.S recipients than in placebo recipients (P = 0.0014). According to the authors, total T cell responses may have been underestimated by the TCR breadth and depth analyses. Non-spike TCR breadth was comparable between vaccine and placebo recipients, consistent with the vaccine containing only spike.

Sample: peripheral blood, taken in a trial of Ad26.COV2.S vaccine versus placebo. The TCR sequence derives from a person between 18 and 65 years old who received the Ad26.COV2.S COVID-19 vaccine or a placebo. The sequence joins TRBV24-1 to TRBJ1-1; the D gene cannot be named for sure. The CDR3 protein sequence reads: CATSDYTENTEAFF. Here is the DNA: TGTGCCACCAGTGATTATACAGAGAACACTGAAGCTTTCTTT.